The rows below give T cell receptor beta chains drawn from one sample of a study of cytotoxic CD8 clonotypes in ibrutinib-treated CLL. Clones were read by immunoSEQ multiplex PCR, and TCRdb kept only the in-frame ones, dropping some. The sample has roughly 150,000 clones, about four fifths seen once; the top ten hold about 4.5%. The source material was PBMCs, sampled after 24 months of ibrutinib treatment. These TCRs come from a human donor with chronic lymphocytic leukemia. The CDR3 runs from the conserved cysteine through the conserved F or W. D genes are given only for firm matches. A clone size is listed for some rows: how often the clone was seen (once, few, many), or a class if it is expanded.

J: TRBJ2-5
D: -
V: TRBV11-2
size: -
CDR3: CASSLGSGYGQETQYF
DNA: TGTGCCAGCAGCTTAGGGTCAGGGTACGGACAAGAGACCCAGTACTTC

J: TRBJ2-4
D: -
V: TRBV7-2
size: -
CDR3: CASSSGLAKNIQYF
DNA: TGTGCCAGCAGCAGCGGACTAGCCAAAAACATTCAGTACTTC

J: TRBJ2-2
D: -
V: TRBV2
size: -
CDR3: CASSEALGTGELFF
DNA: TGTGCCAGCAGTGAAGCGCTGGGCACCGGGGAGCTGTTTTTT

J: TRBJ2-7
D: -
V: TRBV5-1
size: -
CDR3: CASSESPPNYEQYF
DNA: TGCGCCAGCAGCGAGTCACCACCAAACTACGAGCAGTACTTC

J: TRBJ2-7
D: TRBD1
V: TRBV6-5
size: -
CDR3: CASTGGGTGYEQYF
DNA: TGTGCCAGCACCGGGGGAGGGACAGGGTACGAGCAGTACTTC

J: TRBJ1-2
D: -
V: TRBV2
size: -
CDR3: CASSEAHPGLGYGYTF
DNA: TGTGCCAGCAGTGAAGCGCACCCAGGGCTAGGCTATGGCTACACCTTC

J: TRBJ2-1
D: TRBD1
V: TRBV15
size: -
CDR3: CATSSPGQGASEQFF
DNA: TGTGCCACCAGCAGCCCGGGACAGGGGGCATCTGAGCAGTTCTTC

J: TRBJ1-1
D: -
V: TRBV7-3
size: -
CDR3: CASRRHQNTEAFF
DNA: TGTGCCAGCAGGAGACACCAAAACACTGAAGCTTTCTTT

J: TRBJ1-1
D: TRBD1
V: TRBV5-5
size: once
CDR3: CASIAWTGRTEAFF
DNA: TGTGCCAGCATCGCTTGGACAGGGAGGACTGAAGCTTTCTTT

J: TRBJ1-3
D: -
V: TRBV29-1
size: -
CDR3: CSVGQQGDTIYF
DNA: TGCAGCGTTGGACAACAGGGTGACACCATATATTTT

J: TRBJ1-1
D: -
V: TRBV7-9
size: -
CDR3: CASSIRTDTEAFF
DNA: TGTGCCAGCAGCATTAGGACAGATACTGAAGCTTTCTTT

J: TRBJ2-3
D: TRBD2
V: TRBV6-5
size: -
CDR3: CASSYSIAGGINTQYF
DNA: TGTGCCAGCAGTTACTCGATAGCGGGAGGAATCAATACGCAGTATTTT

J: TRBJ2-7
D: TRBD1
V: TRBV15
size: -
CDR3: CATSRRTGGNEQYF
DNA: TGTGCCACCAGCAGACGGACAGGGGGCAACGAGCAGTACTTC

J: TRBJ1-1
D: -
V: TRBV30
size: few
CDR3: CAWSVQAATEAFF
DNA: TGTGCCTGGAGTGTACAGGCGGCCACTGAAGCTTTCTTT

J: TRBJ2-3
D: TRBD2
V: TRBV19
size: -
CDR3: CASSNLAGADTQYF
DNA: TGTGCCAGTAGTAACCTAGCGGGGGCGGATACGCAGTATTTT

J: TRBJ1-1
D: -
V: TRBV28
size: -
CDR3: CASSSTSQGRTEAFF
DNA: TGTGCCAGCAGCTCTACTTCGCAGGGTCGAACTGAAGCTTTCTTT

J: TRBJ2-3
D: TRBD2
V: TRBV7-2
size: -
CDR3: CASSNHPPRSGAKGTQYF
DNA: TGTGCCAGCAGCAACCATCCGCCTCGTAGCGGGGCAAAGGGTACGCAGTATTTT

J: TRBJ2-1
D: TRBD1
V: TRBV9
size: -
CDR3: CASSEGDSRSNNEQFF
DNA: TGTGCCAGCAGCGAGGGGGACAGCAGATCTAACAATGAGCAGTTCTTC

J: TRBJ2-3
D: -
V: TRBV6-5
size: -
CDR3: CASRLDGDTQYF
DNA: TGTGCCAGCAGATTAGACGGAGATACGCAGTATTTT

J: TRBJ2-7
D: -
V: TRBV6-5
size: -
CDR3: CASSYSIGTLDYEQYF
DNA: TGTGCCAGCAGTTACTCGATTGGGACATTGGACTACGAGCAGTACTTC

J: TRBJ2-1
D: -
V: TRBV6-1
size: -
CDR3: CASTRERYLSDEQFF
DNA: TGTGCCAGCACAAGGGAACGCTACCTATCGGATGAGCAGTTCTTC

J: TRBJ1-2
D: -
V: TRBV30
size: -
CDR3: CAWGQFHGYTF
DNA: TGTGCCTGGGGACAGTTCCATGGCTACACCTTC

J: TRBJ1-1
D: TRBD1
V: TRBV27
size: -
CDR3: CASSFTGGPEAFF
DNA: TGTGCCAGCAGTTTTACAGGGGGCCCTGAAGCTTTCTTT

J: TRBJ1-2
D: -
V: TRBV19
size: -
CDR3: CASSIGHRSNYGYTF
DNA: TGTGCCAGTAGTATAGGGCACCGTTCTAACTATGGCTACACCTTC

J: TRBJ1-5
D: -
V: TRBV6-1
size: -
CDR3: CASTPDRYQPQHF
DNA: TGTGCCAGCACCCCGGATCGGTACCAGCCCCAGCATTTT

J: TRBJ2-1
D: TRBD2
V: TRBV5-1
size: -
CDR3: CASTRLADGDEQFF
DNA: TGCGCCAGCACTCGACTAGCCGATGGAGATGAGCAGTTCTTC